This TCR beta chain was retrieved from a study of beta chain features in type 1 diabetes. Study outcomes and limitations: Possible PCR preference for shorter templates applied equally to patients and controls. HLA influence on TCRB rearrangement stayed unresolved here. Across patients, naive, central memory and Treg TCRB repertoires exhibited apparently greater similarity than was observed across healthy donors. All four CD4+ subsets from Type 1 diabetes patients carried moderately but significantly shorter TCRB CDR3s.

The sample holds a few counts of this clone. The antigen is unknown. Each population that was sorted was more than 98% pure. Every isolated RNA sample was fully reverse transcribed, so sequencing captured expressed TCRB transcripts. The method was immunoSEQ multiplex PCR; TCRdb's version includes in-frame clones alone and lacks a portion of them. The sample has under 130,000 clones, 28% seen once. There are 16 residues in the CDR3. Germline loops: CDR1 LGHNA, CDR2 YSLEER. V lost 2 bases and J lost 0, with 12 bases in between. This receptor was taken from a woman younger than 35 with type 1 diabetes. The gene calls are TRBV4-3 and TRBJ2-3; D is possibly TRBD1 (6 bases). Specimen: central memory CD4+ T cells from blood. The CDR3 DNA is TGCGCCAGCAGCCAAAACTTTGGGACAAGCACAGATACGCAGTATTTT. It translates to CASSQNFGTSTDTQYF.